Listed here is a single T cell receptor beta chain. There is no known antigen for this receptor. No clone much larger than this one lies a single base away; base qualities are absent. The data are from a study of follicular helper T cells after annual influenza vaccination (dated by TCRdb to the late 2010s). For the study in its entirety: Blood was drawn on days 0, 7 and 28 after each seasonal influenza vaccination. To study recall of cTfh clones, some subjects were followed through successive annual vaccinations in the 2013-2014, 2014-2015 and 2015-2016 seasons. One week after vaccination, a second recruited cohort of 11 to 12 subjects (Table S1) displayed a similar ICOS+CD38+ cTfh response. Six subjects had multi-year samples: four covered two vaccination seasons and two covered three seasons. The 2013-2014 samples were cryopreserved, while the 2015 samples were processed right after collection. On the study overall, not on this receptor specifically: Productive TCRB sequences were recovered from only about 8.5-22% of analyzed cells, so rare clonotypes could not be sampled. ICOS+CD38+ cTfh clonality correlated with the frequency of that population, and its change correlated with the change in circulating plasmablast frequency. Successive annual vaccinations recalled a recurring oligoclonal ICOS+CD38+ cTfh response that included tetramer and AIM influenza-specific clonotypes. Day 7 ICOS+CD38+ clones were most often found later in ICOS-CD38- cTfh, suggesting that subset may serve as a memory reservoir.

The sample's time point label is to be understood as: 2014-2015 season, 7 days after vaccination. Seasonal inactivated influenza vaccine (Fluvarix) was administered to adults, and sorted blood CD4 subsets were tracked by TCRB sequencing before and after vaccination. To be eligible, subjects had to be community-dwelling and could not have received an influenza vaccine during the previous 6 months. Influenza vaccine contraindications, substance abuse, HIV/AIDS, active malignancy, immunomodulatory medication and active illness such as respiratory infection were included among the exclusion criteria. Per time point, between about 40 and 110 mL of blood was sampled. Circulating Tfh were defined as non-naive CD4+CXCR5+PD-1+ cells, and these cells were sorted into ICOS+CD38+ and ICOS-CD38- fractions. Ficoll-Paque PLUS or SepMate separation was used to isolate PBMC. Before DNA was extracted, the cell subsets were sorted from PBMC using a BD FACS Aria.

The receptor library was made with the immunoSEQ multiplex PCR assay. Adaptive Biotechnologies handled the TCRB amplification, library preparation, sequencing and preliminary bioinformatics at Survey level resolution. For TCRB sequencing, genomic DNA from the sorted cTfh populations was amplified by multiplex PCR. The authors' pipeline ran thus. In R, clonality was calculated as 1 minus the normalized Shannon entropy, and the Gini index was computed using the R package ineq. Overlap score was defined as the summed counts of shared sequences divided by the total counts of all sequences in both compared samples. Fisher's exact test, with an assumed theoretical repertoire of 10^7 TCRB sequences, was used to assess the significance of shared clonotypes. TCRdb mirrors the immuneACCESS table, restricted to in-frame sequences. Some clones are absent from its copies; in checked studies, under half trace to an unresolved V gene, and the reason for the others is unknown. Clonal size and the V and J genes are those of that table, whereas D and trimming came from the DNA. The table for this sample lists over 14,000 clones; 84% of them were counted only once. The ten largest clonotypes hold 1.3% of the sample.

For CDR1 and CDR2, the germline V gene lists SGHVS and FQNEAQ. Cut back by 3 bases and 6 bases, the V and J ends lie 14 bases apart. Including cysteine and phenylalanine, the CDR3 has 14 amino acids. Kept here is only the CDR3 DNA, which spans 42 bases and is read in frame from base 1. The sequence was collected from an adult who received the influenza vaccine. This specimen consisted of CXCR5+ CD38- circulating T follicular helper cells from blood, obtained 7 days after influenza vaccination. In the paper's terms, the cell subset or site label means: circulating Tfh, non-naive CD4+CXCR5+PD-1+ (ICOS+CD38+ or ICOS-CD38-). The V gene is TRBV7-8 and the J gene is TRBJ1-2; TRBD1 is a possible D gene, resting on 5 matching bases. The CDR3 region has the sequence CASSFIGGGDGYTF. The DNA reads TGTGCCAGCAGCTTTATTGGGGGAGGAGATGGCTACACCTTC.